This T cell receptor beta chain was captured in a study of blood T cell repertoires in COVID-19. The table lists this clone with a count of one. Authors' data handling: Amplifying reference gene primers gave estimates of nucleated cell counts. Profiled with immunoSEQ multiplex PCR; TCRdb holds only in-frame clones, not every one. That table is the source of V, J and clone size, and D and trimming were worked out from the DNA. In the table there are 120,000 or so clones, roughly 85% of which are singletons. The material sequenced was peripheral blood. The source of this sequence is a human donor in a cohort sampled during active COVID-19.

CDR3 nucleotides: TGTGCCAGTAGTATCGGGGGAACCAACGTCCTGACTTTC. This gives the protein CASSIGGTNVLTF. The chain links TRBV19 to TRBJ2-6; a possible D gene is TRBD2 (6 bases). V dropped 3 bases and J dropped 8 bases, with 8 bases sitting between them. The CDR3 runs to 13 residues. Germline V gene data show CDR1 as LNHDA and CDR2 as SQIVND (reference sequence).